The 23 T cell receptor beta chains below all came from one sample that was sequenced in a study of T cell responses to AZD1222 COVID-19 vaccine. The protocol was immunoSEQ multiplex PCR, while the TCRdb copy is restricted to in-frame clones and leaves out a portion. The data hold roughly 170,000 clones, with 94% observed a single time. The specimen was peripheral blood, collected 28 days after the second AZD1222 dose. The source is an adult who received the AZD1222 COVID-19 vaccine.

This clone has only one observation. The chain carries TRBV6-2 or TRBV6-3 and TRBJ2-7; possibly TRBD2 for D (6 bases). The ends were cut back, 4 bases at V and 2 bases at J, with 15 bases in the middle. CDR1 is MNHEY, CDR2 SVGEGT, per germline. This CDR3 has 15 amino acids. The CDR3 DNA is TGTGCCAGCAGTTTTGGTGGAGGAGGGGCCTACGAGCAGTACTTC. Its translation: CASSFGGGGAYEQYF.

The chain has TRBV3-1 (or the pseudogene TRBV3-2) and TRBJ2-7, with 10 bases lining up with TRBD1. Per germline, CDR1 LGHDT and CDR2 YNNKEL (reference sequence). This CDR3 is 14 amino acids long. Losses at the gene ends were 4 bases for V and 5 bases for J; bases not matched to a gene: 5. The CDR3 region has the DNA TGTGCCAGCAGCCCCGAGACAGGGGGCCACGAGCAGTACTTC. This sequence encodes CASSPETGGHEQYF.

The chain employs TRBV7-3 and TRBJ2-2, with D maybe TRBD1 (5 bases). The CDR3 contains 19 residues. Germline V lookup: CDR1 SGHTA, CDR2 FQGTGA. The V and J ends lost 2 bases and 0 bases respectively, with 19 bases between them. For the CDR3, the DNA is TGTGCCAGCAGCTTATACGGGCAGGGAAGGTCCGCGAACACCGGGGAGCTGTTTTTT. The encoded protein is CASSLYGQGRSANTGELFF.

The chain is built from TRBV27 and TRBJ1-3; TRBD1 aligns across 8 bases. Germline CDR1 reads MNHEY; CDR2 reads SMNVEV (reference sequence). This CDR3 is 16 amino acids long. The V segment lost 5 bases and the J segment 4 bases; nucleotides outside the gene matches: 10. The CDR3 nucleotides read TGTGCCAGCAGTCCCCGGACAGGGAAGATCGGAAACACCATATATTTT. This translates into CASSPRTGKIGNTIYF.

The chain joins TRBV5-1 to TRBJ2-7; TRBD2 might be the D (6 bases). V lost 3 bases, J lost 6 bases, and 19 bases lay in between. The CDR3 runs to 15 residues. Germline V gene sequence: CDR1 SGHRS, CDR2 YFSETQ. The CDR3 sequence: CASSSGGAPYGEQYF. The CDR3 DNA reads TGCGCCAGCAGCTCGGGCGGGGCCCCGTATGGCGAGCAGTACTTC.

The count of this clone is one. The chain employs TRBV19 and TRBJ1-5, with TRBD1 as a possible D gene (5 bases). CDR3 size: 13 residues. Deletions cut 6 bases from V and 6 bases from J, with 12 bases between. In germline, CDR1 is LNHDA, CDR2 SQIVND (reference sequence). Here the CDR3 reads CASSPQVGQPQHF. In DNA form, the CDR3 reads TGTGCCAGTAGCCCACAGGTCGGTCAGCCCCAGCATTTT.

This chain links TRBV18 with TRBJ1-1; the D is unclear. CDR3 size: 13 residues. Germline CDR1 reads KGHSH; CDR2 reads LQKENI. Trimming stripped 5 bases from V and 0 bases from J, with 7 bases between. The CDR3 DNA reads TGTGCCAGCTCAGAGGAGATGAACACTGAAGCTTTCTTT. It encodes CASSEEMNTEAFF. Together with reference TRBV18 and TRBJ1-1, the CDR3 gives the full variable domain: NAGVMQNPRHLVRRRGQEARLRCSPMKGHSHVYWYRQLPEEGLKFMVYLQKENIIDESGMPKERFSAEFPKEGPSILRIQQVVRGDSAAYFCASSEEMNTEAFFGQGTRLTVV.

The V call is TRBV18, the J call TRBJ1-5; D gene ambiguous. Per germline, CDR1 KGHSH and CDR2 LQKENI. The ends were cut back, 3 bases at V and 9 bases at J, with 15 bases in the middle. The CDR3 spans 14 residues. CDR3 residues: CASSPDQASGPQHF. CDR3 nucleotides: TGTGCCAGCTCACCGGATCAGGCCTCCGGGCCCCAGCATTTT.

The chain joins TRBV27 to TRBJ1-1; D is unclear. This CDR3 region has 11 residues. Germline V gene data show CDR1 as MNHEY and CDR2 as SMNVEV (reference sequence). Trimming took 3 bases from V and 9 from J, leaving 8 bases between them. The CDR3 DNA reads TGTGCCAGCAGTTTCGGACCGAAAGCTTTCTTT. Its translation is CASSFGPKAFF.

The chain has TRBV4-3 and TRBJ1-1, with D uncertain. Deletions cut 3 bases from V and 4 bases from J, with 9 bases between. This CDR3 is built from 13 residues. Germline-derived CDR1 and CDR2 are LGHNA and YSLEER. CDR3 amino acids: CASSQDPPTEAFF. CDR3 nucleotide sequence: TGCGCCAGCAGCCAGGACCCCCCCACTGAAGCTTTCTTT.

The gene calls are TRBV11-3 and TRBJ1-2; weak D call: TRBD1 (5 bases). Trimming shortened V by 1 base and J by 2 bases, and 17 bases separated the two germline ends. The CDR3 is 17 residues long. CDR1 is SGHNT and CDR2 is YENEEA in the germline V gene. The CDR3 coding sequence is TGTGCCAGCAGCTTAGGCCCCGGTCTGACAGAGAACTATGGCTACACCTTC. Amino acids: CASSLGPGLTENYGYTF.

The chain is built from TRBV5-1 and TRBJ2-7; 11 bases align to TRBD2. Germline CDR1 is SGHRS and CDR2 is YFSETQ. This CDR3 is 18 amino acids long. The V and J ends lost 4 bases and 1 base, in that order; junction bases with no gene match: 13. In nucleotides, the CDR3 is TGCGCCAGCAGCCCAAACTTGTTAGCGGGAGGGGCATCCTACGAGCAGTACTTC. It yields the protein CASSPNLLAGGASYEQYF.

V usage is TRBV5-6 and J usage is TRBJ1-1; no reliable D call. Germline lookup yields CDR1 SGHDT and CDR2 YYEEEE. The CDR3 consists of 15 residues. V lost 4 bases, J lost 1 base, and 14 bases lay in between. CDR3 sequence reads: CASSRKWARNTEAFF. The CDR3 bases are TGTGCCAGCAGCCGAAAGTGGGCGAGGAACACTGAAGCTTTCTTT.

The chain links TRBV4-3 to TRBJ2-3; D is possibly TRBD1 (6 bases). Germline V CDR1 and CDR2: LGHNA, YSLEER. V was trimmed by 1 base and J by 2 bases, leaving 16 bases between them. The CDR3 runs to 17 residues. The CDR3, as DNA: TGCGCCAGCAGCCAAGTCGCGGGTTACAGGGACACAGATACGCAGTATTTT. The encoded protein is CASSQVAGYRDTDTQYF.

This clone occurred once. The chain couples TRBV7-9 to TRBJ2-2; D is perhaps TRBD1 or TRBD2 (5 bases each). CDR3 size: 16 residues. V was trimmed by 5 bases and J by 3 bases, leaving 16 bases between them. CDR1 is SEHNR and CDR2 is FQNEAQ in the germline V gene (reference sequence). The chain's CDR3 is CASSVNSQGDTGELFF. As DNA, the CDR3 is TGTGCCAGCAGCGTAAATAGCCAGGGAGACACCGGGGAGCTGTTTTTT.

The chain joins TRBV7-9 to TRBJ1-2; D may be TRBD1 (5 bases). V lost 3 bases to trimming and J lost 6 bases, with 8 bases between them. Germline V CDR1 and CDR2: SEHNR, FQNEAQ (reference sequence). CDR3 length: 12 amino acids. Here the CDR3 DNA reads TGTGCCAGCAGCTTTGGGGGGGATGGCTACACCTTC. The encoded protein is CASSFGGDGYTF. Full variable domain (rest looked up from reference TRBV7-9 and TRBJ1-2): DTGVSQNPRHKITKRGQNVTFRCDPISEHNRLYWYRQTLGQGPEFLTYFQNEAQLEKSRLLSDRFSAERPKGSFSTLEIQRTEQGDSAMYLCASSFGGDGYTFGSGTRLTVV.

The chain links TRBV6-5 to TRBJ1-3, with TRBD1 matching over 7 bases. Germline CDR1 reads MNHEY; CDR2 reads SVGAGI. V lost 5 bases and J lost 1; bases outside the gene matches: 5. This CDR3 comprises 15 residues. CDR3 loop: CASSTDRASGNTIYF. The CDR3 bases are TGTGCCAGCAGTACCGACAGGGCGTCTGGAAACACCATATATTTT.

This clone showed up just once. The gene calls are TRBV1 and TRBJ2-1; TRBD2 was called by the table and not checked on the DNA. TRBV1 is annotated as a pseudogene. The CDR3 has 17 residues. CDR3 protein: CTSSQSLGGGDSYEQFF. The DNA for the CDR3 is TGCACCAGCAGCCAATCCCTAGGAGGGGGGGATTCGTATGAGCAGTTCTTC.

The sample holds a few counts of this clone. The chain couples TRBV14 to TRBJ1-6; D unclear. CDR1 is SGHDN and CDR2 is FVKESK in the germline V gene. Trimming pared 0 bases from V and 8 bases from J, leaving 8 bases between. CDR3 length equals 14 residues. CDR3 DNA: TGTGCCAGCAGCCAAGATCAGAGGTATTCACCCCTCCACTTT. Translating gives CASSQDQRYSPLHF.

The chain couples TRBV5-6 to TRBJ1-1; D is perhaps TRBD1 (5 bases). The CDR3 is 16 amino acids. V gave up 2 bases and J gave up 5 bases, with 19 bases separating them. CDR1 and CDR2 (germline): SGHDT, YYEEEE. The CDR3 is CASSLVRRGRRTEAFF. The CDR3, as DNA: TGTGCCAGCAGCTTAGTCAGACGGGGGAGGAGGACTGAAGCTTTCTTT.

This sequence joins TRBV6-4 and TRBJ2-7, with TRBD2 matching over 16 bases. Germline CDR1 and CDR2: MRHNA and SNTAGT. The V and J ends lost 6 bases and 3 bases, in that order; junction bases with no gene match: 8. The CDR3 extends over 17 amino acids. CDR3: CASSTPGLAGGSYEQYF. The CDR3 DNA reads TGTGCCAGCAGCACGCCGGGACTAGCGGGAGGGAGCTACGAGCAGTACTTC.

This CDR3 reads CAGFTSGTLTEAFF. The CDR3 coding sequence is TGTGCCGGATTTACTTCTGGAACACTTACTGAAGCTTTCTTT. J is TRBJ1-1 and V is TRBV28, with D unclear. The CDR3 length is 14 residues. Per germline, CDR1 MDHEN and CDR2 SYDVKM. The V end was cut by 11 bases, the J end by 5 bases, with 21 bases between.

The V call is TRBV28, the J call TRBJ1-4; D uncertain. CDR1 MDHEN and CDR2 SYDVKM come from the germline V gene. The CDR3 sequence is 13 residues long. Deletions cut 6 bases from V and 4 bases from J, with 9 bases between. The CDR3 loop reads CASRRGVNEKLFF. In DNA, the CDR3 is TGTGCCAGCAGACGGGGAGTTAATGAAAAACTGTTTTTT.